This T cell receptor (beta chain) was sequenced in a study of Ad26.COV2.S vaccination and SARS-CoV-2 variants. Study overall: The donor participated in the COV1001 trial, in its Ad26.COV2.S arm. The vaccine Ad26.COV2.S was put into the muscle once, or twice with 56 days between.

Repertoires were generated with immunoSEQ multiplex PCR, while TCRdb's copy carries only in-frame clones and drops some. Seen here are 200,000 to 300,000 clones, approximately 88% observed once, and the top ten hold around a tenth. Trimming took 7 bases from V and 4 from J, leaving 20 bases between them. The CDR3 has 16 residues. Germline values: CDR1 MDHEN, CDR2 SYDVKM. Overall study findings and caveats: Total responses of T cells may have been underestimated by the analyses of TCR breadth and depth.

As concerns this clone: Its target is unknown.

The treatment here: 15 to 20 received Ad26.COV2.S at low or high dose, single or two shots; 5 received placebo; per-sample allocation not given. Day 63 following the first vaccine or placebo injection was when the samples were taken. Donor was an adult aged 18-55 years in Boston. Sequenced material: peripheral blood, taken in a trial of Ad26.COV2.S vaccine versus placebo. The source is a person between 18 and 65 years old who received the Ad26.COV2.S COVID-19 vaccine or a placebo. This chain uses TRBV28 with TRBJ1-3, with D hard to call. DNA of the CDR3: TGTGCCAGCAATGGTCTCCGGATGACGGAAGGAAACACCATATATTTT. The encoded protein is CASNGLRMTEGNTIYF.